One sample yielded the 10 T cell receptor beta chains listed below, sequenced in a study of patients and donors after allogeneic stem cell transplantation. TCRdb redid the calling of the RT-PCR reads with MiXCR, one entry per CDR3 protein. The sample yields some 200,000 distinct CDR3 sequences, 40% to 45% seen once. Sequencing was carried out using blood, either unsorted or a sorted T cell fraction (not recorded which). Every receptor here comes from a human donor who was either an allogeneic HSCT recipient or a stem cell or donor lymphocyte infusion donor (not recorded which). It is not recorded whose cells these are; they may come from a transplant donor.

The chain couples TRBV4-3 to TRBJ2-3; 7 bases line up with TRBD1. This CDR3 has 15 amino acids. Looked up from germline, CDR1 is LGHNA and CDR2 is YSLEER. The J segment lost 2 bases and the V segment lost 7 bases, leaving 9 bases of the junction unmatched. The CDR3 DNA sequence: TGCGCCAGCACCGGAGACAGGGCGTTCACAGATACGCAGTATTTT. Residues: CASTGDRAFTDTQYF.

This clonotype appeared a few times. The chain carries TRBV4-3 and TRBJ2-2; 9 bases line up with TRBD2. CDR3 length equals 18 residues. J was trimmed by 3 bases and V by 0 bases; bases with no gene match: 8. Germline loops: CDR1 LGHNA, CDR2 YSLEER. The CDR3, as DNA: TGCGCCAGCAGCCAAGATTTGCGCGGGAGGGTGTACACCGGGGAGCTGTTTTTT. Its protein is CASSQDLRGRVYTGELFF.

The V call is TRBV7-9, the J call TRBJ1-1; D is possibly TRBD1 (5 bases). This CDR3 contains 12 residues. V was trimmed by 8 bases and J by 3 bases, leaving 10 bases between them. The germline gives CDR1 SEHNR, CDR2 FQNEAQ (reference sequence). The CDR3 reads CASEAGDTEAFF. CDR3 nucleotide sequence: TGTGCCAGCGAGGCGGGGGACACTGAAGCTTTCTTT.

This chain connects TRBV12-3 or TRBV12-4 to TRBJ1-1; a possible D gene is TRBD1 (6 bases). The CDR3 totals 13 residues. Between the trimmed V and J ends, which lost 6 bases and 3 bases, there was a span of 11 bases. The CDR3 region is CASSPGVYTEAFF. Written as DNA, the CDR3 is TGTGCCAGCAGCCCAGGGGTTTACACTGAAGCTTTCTTT.

V gene TRBV20-1 combines with J gene TRBJ2-1, with 13 bases lining up with TRBD2. Trimming took 2 bases from V and 5 from J; bases not matched to a gene: 6. CDR3 length equals 16 residues. Germline V gene sequence: CDR1 DFQATT, CDR2 SNEGSKA (reference sequence). The DNA for the CDR3 is TGCAGTGCTAGATTAAGGACTAGCGGGAGTGACAATGAGCAGTTCTTC. This encodes CSARLRTSGSDNEQFF.

This clonotype was seen a few times. The V and J genes are TRBV6-6 and TRBJ1-1; a possible D gene is TRBD1 (6 bases). CDR1 is MNHNY, CDR2 SVGAGI, per germline (reference sequence). The CDR3 has 15 residues. With 5 bases removed from V and 1 base from J, the gap between germline ends came to 14 bases. CDR3 DNA: TGTGCCAGCAGTGACCTACAGGGAACGAACACTGAAGCTTTCTTT. Translating gives CASSDLQGTNTEAFF.

This clonotype was observed a few times. This chain joins TRBV19 and TRBJ2-7; 8 bases agree with TRBD1. V was clipped by 5 bases and J by 2 bases; unmatched bases: 5. CDR1 and CDR2 from the germline V gene are LNHDA and SQIVND (reference sequence). The CDR3 is 14 residues long. CDR3 protein: CASSAGTGAYEQYF. CDR3 nucleotide sequence: TGTGCCAGTAGTGCCGGGACAGGTGCCTACGAGCAGTACTTC.

The V gene is TRBV5-1, the J gene TRBJ1-2, with 9 bases fitting TRBD1. From germline, CDR1 is SGHRS and CDR2 YFSETQ. The CDR3 has 15 amino acids. Trimming took 0 bases from V and 5 from J; bases not matched to a gene: 5. DNA for the CDR3: TGCGCCAGCAGCTTGGAGGACAGGGGTGCTTATGGCTACACCTTC. Its protein product is CASSLEDRGAYGYTF.

The rearrangement links TRBV29-1 to TRBJ1-1, with D perhaps matching TRBD1 (6 bases). There are 13 residues in the CDR3. Trimming stripped 5 bases from V and 5 bases from J, with 15 bases between. Germline CDR1 SQVTM, CDR2 ANQGSEA. For the CDR3, the DNA is TGCAGCGTTTGGGGGGGCGCAGGGACTGAAGCTTTCTTT. It is translated as CSVWGGAGTEAFF.

The rearrangement uses TRBV20-1 and TRBJ2-1; D remains unclear. The CDR3 is 14 residues long. Germline V gene lookup returns CDR1 DFQATT and CDR2 SNEGSKA (reference sequence). Trimming took off 5 bases at V and 0 bases at J, with 11 bases between the two ends. The CDR3 DNA follows: TGCAGTGCTGCCGCGAGAGACTCCTACAATGAGCAGTTCTTC. Amino acid sequence: CSAAARDSYNEQFF.